This T cell receptor beta chain was recorded in a study of graft-versus-host responses after intestinal transplantation. For the study at large: As for transplant type, recipients had multivisceral, liver-intestinal, or isolated intestinal grafts. Every recipient underwent anti-thymocyte globulin induction, then tacrolimus and steroids for roughly 3 years.

V shed 5 bases and J shed 6 bases, with 10 bases lying between them. Per the germline V gene, CDR1 is MNHNS and CDR2 is SASEGT. CDR3 size: 13 residues. Study findings and constraints: GvH clones occurred in recipient marrow; some first appeared in ileum or blood. Early after transplant, HvG declines were associated with peak levels of circulating GvH clones.

The protocol was immunoSEQ multiplex PCR, while the TCRdb copy is restricted to in-frame clones and leaves out a portion. Of about 99,000 clones in the sample, about 90% were seen once. In its sample, this clone was seen a few times. The antigen is not known. The chain combines TRBV6-1 with TRBJ2-2; tentative D call: TRBD2 (6 bases). The input for sequencing was unstimulated CD4+ T cells sorted from spleen or lymph node cells, taken before intestinal transplant. The clonotype was recovered from a human donor who received an intestinal transplant. In DNA, the CDR3 is TGTGCCAGCAGTTGGGACTCCTCCGGGGAGCTGTTTTTT. Encoded protein: CASSWDSSGELFF.